This TCR beta chain was found in a study of post-analysis software for immune sequencing data. For the study at large: Progressive-relapsing, secondary progressive and relapsing-remitting multiple sclerosis were among the disease courses included. Whole-study findings and limits: F measure showed strong co-clustering of same-batch samples. About five TRBV segments were more frequent in patients than controls; TRBV5-6, TRBV5-1 and TRBV20-1 belonged to this group. There was significantly lower normalized Chao1 diversity in multiple sclerosis patients than in controls.

Each TCR beta cDNA library carried unique molecular identifiers. Between roughly 0.9 and 11 million T cells gave rise to approximately 520,000 cDNA molecules. TCRdb re-analysed the PCR reads in MiXCR, keeping a single row per CDR3 protein. Of more than 500,000 distinct CDR3 sequences listed, 34% were seen once; the top ten hold 4.5% to 7.5%. The CDR3 extends over 13 amino acids. Germline V CDR1 and CDR2: SQVTM, ANQGSEA. The V gene lost 3 bases and the J gene lost 1 base, with 9 bases spanning the gap. As regards this clonotype: What it recognizes is unknown.

The source is a girl younger than 18 with multiple sclerosis. The chain links TRBV29-1 to TRBJ1-2, with D unresolved. Sequenced material: blood. The CDR3, as DNA: TGCAGCGTTGAGAAAAGCGATAACTATGGCTACACCTTC. Protein product: CSVEKSDNYGYTF.